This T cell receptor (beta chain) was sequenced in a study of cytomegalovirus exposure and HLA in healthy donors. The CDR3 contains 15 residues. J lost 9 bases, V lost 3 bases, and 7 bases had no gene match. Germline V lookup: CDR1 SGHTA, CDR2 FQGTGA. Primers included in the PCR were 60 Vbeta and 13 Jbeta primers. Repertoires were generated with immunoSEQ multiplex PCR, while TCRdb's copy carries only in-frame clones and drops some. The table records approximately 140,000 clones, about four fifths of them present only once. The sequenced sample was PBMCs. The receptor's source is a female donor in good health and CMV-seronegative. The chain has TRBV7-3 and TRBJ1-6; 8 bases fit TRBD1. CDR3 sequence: CASSLSPGQASPLHF. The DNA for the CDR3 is TGTGCCAGCAGCTTGTCCCCGGGACAGGCTTCACCCCTCCACTTT.